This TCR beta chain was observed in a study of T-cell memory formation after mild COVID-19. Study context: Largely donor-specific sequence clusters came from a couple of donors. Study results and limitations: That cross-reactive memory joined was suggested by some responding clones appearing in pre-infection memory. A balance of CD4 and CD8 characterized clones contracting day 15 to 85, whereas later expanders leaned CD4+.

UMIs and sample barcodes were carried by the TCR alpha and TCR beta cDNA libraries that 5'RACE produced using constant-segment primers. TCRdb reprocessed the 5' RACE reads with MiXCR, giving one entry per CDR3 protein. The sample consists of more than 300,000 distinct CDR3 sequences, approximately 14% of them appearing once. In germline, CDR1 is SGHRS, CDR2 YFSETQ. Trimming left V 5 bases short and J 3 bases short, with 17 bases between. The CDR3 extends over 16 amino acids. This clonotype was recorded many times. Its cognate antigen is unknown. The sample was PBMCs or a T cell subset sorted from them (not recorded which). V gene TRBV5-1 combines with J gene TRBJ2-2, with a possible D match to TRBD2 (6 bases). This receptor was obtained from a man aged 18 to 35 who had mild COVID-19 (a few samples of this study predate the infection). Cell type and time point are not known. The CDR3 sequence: CASSPGGTGHTGELFF. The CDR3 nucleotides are TGCGCCAGCAGTCCTGGGGGGACGGGCCACACCGGGGAGCTGTTTTTT.